This record looks at one TCR beta chain sequence and its context. Generated by immunoSEQ multiplex PCR, the TCRdb table keeps only in-frame clones and is missing some. The repertoire holds tens of thousands of clones, 90% to 95% seen once, with approximately 0.59% in the top ten. This entry belongs to a study of T cell changes during pregnancy in multiple sclerosis. Germline V gene sequence: CDR1 SGHDT, CDR2 YYEEEE. The CDR3 is 15 residues long. V lost 0 bases and J lost 2, with 9 bases in between. The source of this sequence is a female donor with multiple sclerosis, enrolled in a pregnancy study. V is TRBV5-6 and J is TRBJ2-1; a possible D gene is TRBD1 (6 bases). The specimen was CD4+ T cells from peripheral blood mononuclear cells, collected in the second trimester of pregnancy. The chain's CDR3 is CASSLEDRTYNEQFF. CDR3 coding DNA: TGTGCCAGCAGCTTGGAGGACAGAACCTACAATGAGCAGTTCTTC.